The clone carrying this T cell receptor (beta chain) occurred many times. The antigen remains unidentified. The data were obtained in a study of T cells in Graves' hyperthyroidism and ophthalmopathy. Points from the study as a whole: Within blood appeared most thyroid clonotypes that had expanded above 0.001.

V was trimmed by 4 bases and J by 1 base, leaving 8 bases between them. Germline lookup yields CDR1 MRHNA and CDR2 SNTAGT. The CDR3 extends over 13 amino acids. TCR beta CDR3 region amplification was performed from RNA transcripts. Initially, a first-round RT-PCR of the TCR CDR3 employed the HTBI primer set. TCRdb fed the multiplex PCR reads into MiXCR, producing one record per CDR3 protein. The sample has more than 300,000 distinct CDR3 sequences; 15% to 20% are singletons. Uncontrolled infection, other autoimmune disease, pregnancy or lactation disqualified patients from enrolment. This clonotype was sampled from a woman in her twenties or thirties with Graves' hyperthyroidism that later progressed to Graves' ophthalmopathy. The sequencing sample was made of blood. V and J are TRBV6-4 and TRBJ2-7; no firm D call. The CDR3, as DNA: TGTGCCAGCAGTGTGGGTCCATCCTACGAGCAGTACTTC. Amino acids: CASSVGPSYEQYF.